This TCR beta chain was profiled in a study of blood T cell repertoires in COVID-19. Study background: Sources were T cells, B-cell-depleted T cells, or PBMCs; the material itself was cDNA or gDNA.

Profiling relied on immunoSEQ multiplex PCR, and the TCRdb table lists in-frame clones only, not all of them. The table includes 160,000 or so clones, 80% detected once. Cohort allocation depended upon clinical history that participants reported. V was clipped by 3 bases and J by 2 bases; unmatched bases: 6. This CDR3 is built from 15 residues. Germline V gene sequence: CDR1 SNHLY, CDR2 FYNNEI. V and J are TRBV2 and TRBJ2-7, with 8 nucleotides matching TRBD1. The sequenced sample consisted of PBMCs or T cells enriched from blood (not recorded which). This TCR derives from a man aged 35 to 55 who had recovered from COVID-19. The CDR3 DNA reads as TGTGCCAGCAGTGAGCAGGGGGCGCAGGCCTACGAGCAGTACTTC. Translated: CASSEQGAQAYEQYF.